The clone carrying this TCR beta chain was picked up many times. Its matching antigen is unknown. This entry is derived from a study of T cells after yellow fever vaccination. Study results and caveats: A secondary response was less intense yet reached its peak sooner, at day 5 versus 15. Abundant clonotypes from the bulk population could contaminate FACS-sorted repertoires. Booster samples showed a return of most primary-vaccination clones (almost 97% CD4, around 88% CD8).

One entry per CDR3 protein, called by TCRdb with MiXCR from the 5' RACE reads. This table holds some 320,000 distinct CDR3 sequences, over 3.5% found once. The sample was PBMCs, taken 15 days after the yellow fever booster vaccination. The TCR originated in a man between 18 and 35 years old who received the YFV17D yellow fever vaccine.

Here the CDR3 DNA reads TGCAGTGCCCCGGCGGGAACCTACGAGCAGTACTTC. Its translation is CSAPAGTYEQYF. The chain links TRBV20-1 to TRBJ2-7; D might be TRBD2 (6 bases). The CDR3 has 12 amino acids. Trimming removed 6 bases at V and 2 bases at J, with 11 bases between. The V gene's germline CDR1 is DFQATT and CDR2 SNEGSKA (reference sequence).